This TCR beta chain was recovered during a study of T cell repertoires in cytomegalovirus infection. Study-level background: Matching HLA type and CMV infection were both indicated by public TCR beta signatures. The study's findings and limits: Dominant in the ex vivo response were TCR beta clonotypes restricted by HLA-C and specific for CMV. The study identified carriers of CMV plus the relevant HLA from cumulative public TCR beta family frequency.

Per the germline V gene, CDR1 is DFQATT and CDR2 is SNEGSKA (reference sequence). The CDR3 is made up of 14 amino acids. Trimming removed 6 bases at V and 4 bases at J, with 18 bases between. TCRdb re-called the reads with MiXCR, one entry per CDR3 protein. The repertoire has around 260,000 distinct CDR3 sequences, 20% to 30% of them found once; the top ten carry approximately 15%. This clonotype was seen just once. Its antigen is still unknown. This sequence was found in a human donor in good health (CMV status not recorded). Some clones in this sample may be carry-over from other donors' samples. The chain uses TRBV20-1 and TRBJ1-2; D call uncertain. Sequenced material: PBMCs. The CDR3 DNA reads TGCAGTGCCCAAACCAAAGCAGGTAGCTATGGCTACACCTTC. Amino acid sequence: CSAQTKAGSYGYTF.